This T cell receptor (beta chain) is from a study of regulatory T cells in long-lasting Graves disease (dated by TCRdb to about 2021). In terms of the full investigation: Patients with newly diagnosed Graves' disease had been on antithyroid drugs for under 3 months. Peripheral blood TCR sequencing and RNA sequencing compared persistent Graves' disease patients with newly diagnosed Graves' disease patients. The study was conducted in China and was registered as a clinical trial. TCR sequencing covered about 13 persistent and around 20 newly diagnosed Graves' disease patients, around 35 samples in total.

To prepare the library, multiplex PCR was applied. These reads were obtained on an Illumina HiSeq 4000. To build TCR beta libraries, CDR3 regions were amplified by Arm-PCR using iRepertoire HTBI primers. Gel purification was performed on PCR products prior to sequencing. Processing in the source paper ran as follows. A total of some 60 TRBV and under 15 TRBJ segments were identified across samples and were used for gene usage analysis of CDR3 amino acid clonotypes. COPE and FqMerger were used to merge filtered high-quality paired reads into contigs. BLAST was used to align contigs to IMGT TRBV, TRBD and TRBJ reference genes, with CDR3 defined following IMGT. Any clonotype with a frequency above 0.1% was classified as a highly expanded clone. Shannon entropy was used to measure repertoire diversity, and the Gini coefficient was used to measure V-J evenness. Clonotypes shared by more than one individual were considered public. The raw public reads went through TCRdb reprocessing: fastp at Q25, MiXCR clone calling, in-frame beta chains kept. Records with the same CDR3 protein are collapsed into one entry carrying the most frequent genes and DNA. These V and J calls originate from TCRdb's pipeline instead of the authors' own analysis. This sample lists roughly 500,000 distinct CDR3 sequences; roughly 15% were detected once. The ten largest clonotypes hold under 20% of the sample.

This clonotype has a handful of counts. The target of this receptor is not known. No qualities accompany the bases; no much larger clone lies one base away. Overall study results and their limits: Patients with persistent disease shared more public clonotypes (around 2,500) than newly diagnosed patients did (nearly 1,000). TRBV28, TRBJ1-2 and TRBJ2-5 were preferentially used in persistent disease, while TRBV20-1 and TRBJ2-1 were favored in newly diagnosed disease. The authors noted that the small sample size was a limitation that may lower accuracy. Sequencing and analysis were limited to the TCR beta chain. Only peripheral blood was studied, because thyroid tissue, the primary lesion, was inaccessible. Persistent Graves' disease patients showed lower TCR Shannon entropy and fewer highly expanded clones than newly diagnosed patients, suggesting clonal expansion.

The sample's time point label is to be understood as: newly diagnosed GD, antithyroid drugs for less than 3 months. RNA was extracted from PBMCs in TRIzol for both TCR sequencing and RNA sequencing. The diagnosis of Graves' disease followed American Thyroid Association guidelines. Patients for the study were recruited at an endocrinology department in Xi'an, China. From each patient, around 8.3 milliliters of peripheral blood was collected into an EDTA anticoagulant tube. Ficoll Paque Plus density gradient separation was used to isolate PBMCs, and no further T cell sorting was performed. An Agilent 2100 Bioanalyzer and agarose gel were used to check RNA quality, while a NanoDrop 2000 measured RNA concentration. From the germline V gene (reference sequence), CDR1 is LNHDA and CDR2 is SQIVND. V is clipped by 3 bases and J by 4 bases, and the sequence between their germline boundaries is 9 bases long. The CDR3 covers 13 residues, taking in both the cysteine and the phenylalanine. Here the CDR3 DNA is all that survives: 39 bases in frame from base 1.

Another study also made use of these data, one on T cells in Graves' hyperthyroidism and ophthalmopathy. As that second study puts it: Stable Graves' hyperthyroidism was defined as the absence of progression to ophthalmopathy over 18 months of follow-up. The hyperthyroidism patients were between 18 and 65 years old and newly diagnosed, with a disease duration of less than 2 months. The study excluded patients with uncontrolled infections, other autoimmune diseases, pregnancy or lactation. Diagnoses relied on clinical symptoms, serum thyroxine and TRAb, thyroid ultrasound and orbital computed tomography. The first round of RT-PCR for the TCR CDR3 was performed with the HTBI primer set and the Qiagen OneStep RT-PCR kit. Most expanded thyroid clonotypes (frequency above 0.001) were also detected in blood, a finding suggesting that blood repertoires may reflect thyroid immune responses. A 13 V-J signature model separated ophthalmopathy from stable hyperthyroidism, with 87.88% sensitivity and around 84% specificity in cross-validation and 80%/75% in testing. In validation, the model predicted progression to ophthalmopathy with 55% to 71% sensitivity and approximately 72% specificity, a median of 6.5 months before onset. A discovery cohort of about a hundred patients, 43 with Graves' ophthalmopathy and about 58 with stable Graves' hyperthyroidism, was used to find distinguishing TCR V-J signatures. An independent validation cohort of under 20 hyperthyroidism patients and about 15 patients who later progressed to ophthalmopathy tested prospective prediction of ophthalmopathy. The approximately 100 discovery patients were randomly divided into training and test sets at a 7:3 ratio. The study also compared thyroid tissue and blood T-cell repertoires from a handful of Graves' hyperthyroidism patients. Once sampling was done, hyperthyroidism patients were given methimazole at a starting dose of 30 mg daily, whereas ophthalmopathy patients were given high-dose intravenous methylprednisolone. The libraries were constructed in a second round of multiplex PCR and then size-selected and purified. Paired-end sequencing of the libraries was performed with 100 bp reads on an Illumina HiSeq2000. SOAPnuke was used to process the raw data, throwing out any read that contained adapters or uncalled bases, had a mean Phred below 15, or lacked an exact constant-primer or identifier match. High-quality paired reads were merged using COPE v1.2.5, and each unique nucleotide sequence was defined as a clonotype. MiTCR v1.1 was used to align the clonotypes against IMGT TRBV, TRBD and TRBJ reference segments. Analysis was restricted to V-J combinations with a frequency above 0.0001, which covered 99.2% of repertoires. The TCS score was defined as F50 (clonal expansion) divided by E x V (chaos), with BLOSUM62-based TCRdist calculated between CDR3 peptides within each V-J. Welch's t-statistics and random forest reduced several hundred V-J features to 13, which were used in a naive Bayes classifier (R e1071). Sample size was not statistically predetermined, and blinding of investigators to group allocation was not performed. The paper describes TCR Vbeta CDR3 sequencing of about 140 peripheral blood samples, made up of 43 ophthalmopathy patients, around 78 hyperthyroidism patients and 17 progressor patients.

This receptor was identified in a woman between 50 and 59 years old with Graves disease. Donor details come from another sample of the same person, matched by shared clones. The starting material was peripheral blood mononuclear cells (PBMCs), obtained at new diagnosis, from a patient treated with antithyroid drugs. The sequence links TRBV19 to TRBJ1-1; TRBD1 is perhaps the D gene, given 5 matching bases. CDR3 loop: CASSMRRGTEAFF. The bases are TGTGCCAGTAGTATGAGGAGGGGCACTGAAGCTTTCTTT.